The rows below give T cell receptor beta chains drawn from one sample of a study of T cells in tuberculosis. The table came from immunoSEQ multiplex PCR; TCRdb's copy has only in-frame clones and leaves some out. Of around 33,000 clones listed, 70% to 90% are singletons. This material consisted of PBMCs, taken at tuberculosis diagnosis. These receptors were obtained from an adult with tuberculosis. The CDR3 runs from the conserved cysteine through the conserved F or W. Clone sizes are given selectively: once, few, many, or a class where the clone is expanded.

>TRBV27|TRBJ1-1|NA
CASSSLGAGATEAFF
>TRBV6-5|TRBJ2-7|NA
CASSSGLASAYEQYF
>TRBV4-2|TRBJ2-7|NA
CASSPSRDRFVEQYF
>TRBV27|TRBJ2-1|few
CASSLTQGRTYNEQFF
>TRBV6-1|TRBJ1-1|NA
CASSVDRANTEAFF
>TRBV2|TRBJ2-5|NA
CASSRMTGEQETQYF
>TRBV5-1|TRBJ1-1|NA
CASSSGIMNTEAFF
>TRBV30|TRBJ1-6|NA
CAWSGGPAGPPLHF
>TRBV6-5|TRBJ2-2|NA
CASTRNTGELFF
>TRBV4-3|TRBJ2-5|NA
CASSQDNSGEGGETQYF
>TRBV28|TRBJ1-2|medium-sized
CASLPGLRGPLYGYTF
>TRBV19|TRBJ1-5|NA
CASSIFAGPQHF